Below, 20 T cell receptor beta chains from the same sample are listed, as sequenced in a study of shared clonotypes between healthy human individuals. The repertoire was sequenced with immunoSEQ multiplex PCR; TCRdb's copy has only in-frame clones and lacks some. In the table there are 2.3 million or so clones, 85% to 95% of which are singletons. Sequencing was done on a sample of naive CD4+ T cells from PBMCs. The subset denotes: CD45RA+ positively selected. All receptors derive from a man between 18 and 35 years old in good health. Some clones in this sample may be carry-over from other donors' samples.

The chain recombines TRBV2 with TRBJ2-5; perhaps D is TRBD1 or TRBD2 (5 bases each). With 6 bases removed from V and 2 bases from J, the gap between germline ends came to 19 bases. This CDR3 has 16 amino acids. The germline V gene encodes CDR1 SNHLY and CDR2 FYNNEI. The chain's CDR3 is CASSPPQVWGQETQYF. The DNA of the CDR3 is TGTGCCAGCAGCCCCCCCCAGGTTTGGGGGCAAGAGACCCAGTACTTC.

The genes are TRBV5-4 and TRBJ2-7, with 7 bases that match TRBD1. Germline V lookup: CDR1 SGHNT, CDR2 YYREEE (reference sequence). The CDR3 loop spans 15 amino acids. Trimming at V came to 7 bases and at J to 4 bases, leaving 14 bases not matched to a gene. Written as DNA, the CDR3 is TGTGCCAGCGGCCGCCCGGGACAGTCGGGATACGAGCAGTACTTC. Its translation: CASGRPGQSGYEQYF.

The CDR3, as DNA: TGTGCCAGCTCACCCCAGGGGCTTAACTACAATGAGCAGTTCTTC. Protein sequence: CASSPQGLNYNEQFF. The chain couples TRBV18 to TRBJ2-1; D might be TRBD1 (6 bases). Trimming removed 3 bases at V and 3 bases at J, with 12 bases between. The CDR3 extends over 15 amino acids. In germline, CDR1 is KGHSH, CDR2 LQKENI.

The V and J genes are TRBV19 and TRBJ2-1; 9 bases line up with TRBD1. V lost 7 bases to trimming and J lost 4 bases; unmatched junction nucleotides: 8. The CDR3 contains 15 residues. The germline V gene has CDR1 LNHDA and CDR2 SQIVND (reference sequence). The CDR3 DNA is TGTGCCAGTACCCTAACAGGGGGCCAATACAATGAGCAGTTCTTC. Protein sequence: CASTLTGGQYNEQFF.

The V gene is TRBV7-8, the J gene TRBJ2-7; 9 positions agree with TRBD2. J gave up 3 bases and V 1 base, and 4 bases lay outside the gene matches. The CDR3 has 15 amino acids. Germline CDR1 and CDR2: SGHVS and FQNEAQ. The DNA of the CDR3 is TGTGCCAGCAGCTTAGGGTCGACTAGCGGCTACGAGCAGTACTTC. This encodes CASSLGSTSGYEQYF.

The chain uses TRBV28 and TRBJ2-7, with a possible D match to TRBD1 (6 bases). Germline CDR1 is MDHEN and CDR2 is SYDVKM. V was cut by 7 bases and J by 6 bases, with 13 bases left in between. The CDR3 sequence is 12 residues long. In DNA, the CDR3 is TGTGCCAGCACGGACAGTTCATCCGAGCAGTACTTC. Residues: CASTDSSSEQYF.

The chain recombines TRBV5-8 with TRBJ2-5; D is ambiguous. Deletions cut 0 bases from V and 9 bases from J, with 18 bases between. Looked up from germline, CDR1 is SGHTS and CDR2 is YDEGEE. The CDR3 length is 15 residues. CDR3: CASSLGSLGSVAQYF. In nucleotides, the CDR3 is TGTGCCAGCAGCTTGGGATCCCTAGGCTCGGTGGCCCAGTACTTC.

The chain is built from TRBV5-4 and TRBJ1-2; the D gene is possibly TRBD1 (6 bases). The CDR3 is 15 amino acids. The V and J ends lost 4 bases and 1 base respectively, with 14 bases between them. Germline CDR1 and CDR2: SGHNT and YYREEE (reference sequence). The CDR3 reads CASSPGGQVNYGYTF. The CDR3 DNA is TGTGCCAGCAGCCCGGGGGGCCAGGTTAACTATGGCTACACCTTC.

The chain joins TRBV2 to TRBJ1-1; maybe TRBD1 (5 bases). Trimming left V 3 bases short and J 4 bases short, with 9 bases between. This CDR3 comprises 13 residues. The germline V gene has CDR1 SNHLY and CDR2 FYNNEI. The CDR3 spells CASSETDGTEAFF. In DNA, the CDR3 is TGTGCCAGCAGTGAGACAGATGGCACTGAAGCTTTCTTT.

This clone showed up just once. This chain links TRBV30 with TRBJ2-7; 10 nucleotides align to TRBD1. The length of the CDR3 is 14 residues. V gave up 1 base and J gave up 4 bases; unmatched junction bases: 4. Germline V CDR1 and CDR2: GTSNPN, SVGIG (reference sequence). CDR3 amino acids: CAWSADRGLYEQYF. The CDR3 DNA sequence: TGTGCCTGGAGTGCCGACAGGGGGCTTTACGAGCAGTACTTC.

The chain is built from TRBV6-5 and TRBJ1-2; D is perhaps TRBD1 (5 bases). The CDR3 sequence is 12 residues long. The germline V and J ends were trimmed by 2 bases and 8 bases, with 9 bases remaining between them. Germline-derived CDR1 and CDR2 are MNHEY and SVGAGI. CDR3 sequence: CASSYGAGGYTF. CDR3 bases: TGTGCCAGCAGTTACGGGGCAGGGGGCTACACCTTC.

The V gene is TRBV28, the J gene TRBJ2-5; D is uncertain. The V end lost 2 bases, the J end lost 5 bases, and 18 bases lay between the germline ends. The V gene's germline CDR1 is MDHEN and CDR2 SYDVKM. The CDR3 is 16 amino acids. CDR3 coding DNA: TGTGCCAGCAGTTTAGGTTCCGAAAATCCGGTCGAGACCCAGTACTTC. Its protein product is CASSLGSENPVETQYF.

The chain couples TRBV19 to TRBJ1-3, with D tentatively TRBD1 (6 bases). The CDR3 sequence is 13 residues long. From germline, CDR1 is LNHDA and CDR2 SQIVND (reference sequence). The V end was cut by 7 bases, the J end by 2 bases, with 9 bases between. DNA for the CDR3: TGTGCCAGTATTAACAGGGCTGGAAACACCATATATTTT. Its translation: CASINRAGNTIYF.

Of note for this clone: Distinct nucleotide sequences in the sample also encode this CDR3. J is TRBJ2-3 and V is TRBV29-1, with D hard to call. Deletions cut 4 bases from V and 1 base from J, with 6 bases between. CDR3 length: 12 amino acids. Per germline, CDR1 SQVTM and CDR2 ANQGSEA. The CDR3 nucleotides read TGCAGCGTTGGTGGAGGCACAGATACGCAGTATTTT. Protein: CSVGGGTDTQYF.

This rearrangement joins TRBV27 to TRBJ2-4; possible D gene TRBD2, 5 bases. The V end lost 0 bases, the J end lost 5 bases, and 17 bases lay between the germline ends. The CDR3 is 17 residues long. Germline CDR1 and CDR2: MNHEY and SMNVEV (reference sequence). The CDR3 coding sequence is TGTGCCAGCAGTTTATCATCCCCCTCAGGAGGACAAAACATTCAGTACTTC. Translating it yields CASSLSSPSGGQNIQYF.

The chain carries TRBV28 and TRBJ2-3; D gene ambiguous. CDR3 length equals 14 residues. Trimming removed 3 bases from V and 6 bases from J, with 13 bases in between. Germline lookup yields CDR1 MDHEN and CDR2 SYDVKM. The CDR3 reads CASSFPPKRDTQYF. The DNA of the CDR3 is TGTGCCAGCAGTTTCCCACCCAAGAGGGATACGCAGTATTTT.

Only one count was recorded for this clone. This chain's CDR3 is CSVVAGGADTQYF. The CDR3 coding sequence is TGCAGCGTTGTAGCGGGAGGGGCAGATACGCAGTATTTT. This chain joins TRBV29-1 and TRBJ2-3, with 11 bases identical to TRBD2. Losses at the gene ends were 4 bases for V and 4 bases for J; bases not matched to a gene: 1. CDR1 and CDR2 (germline): SQVTM, ANQGSEA. This CDR3 is 13 amino acids long.

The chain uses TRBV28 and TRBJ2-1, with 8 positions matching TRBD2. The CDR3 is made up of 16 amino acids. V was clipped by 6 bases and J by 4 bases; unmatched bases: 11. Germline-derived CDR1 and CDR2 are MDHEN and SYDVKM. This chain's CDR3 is CASRSPSGSSYNEQFF. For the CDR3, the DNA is TGTGCCAGCAGGAGCCCCAGCGGGAGTTCATACAATGAGCAGTTCTTC.

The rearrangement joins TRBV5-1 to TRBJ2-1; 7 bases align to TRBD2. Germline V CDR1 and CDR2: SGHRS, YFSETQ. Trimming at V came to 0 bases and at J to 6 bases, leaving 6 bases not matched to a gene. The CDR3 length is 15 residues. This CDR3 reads CASSLVAGTLNEQFF. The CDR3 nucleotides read TGCGCCAGCAGCTTGGTAGCGGGTACCCTCAATGAGCAGTTCTTC.

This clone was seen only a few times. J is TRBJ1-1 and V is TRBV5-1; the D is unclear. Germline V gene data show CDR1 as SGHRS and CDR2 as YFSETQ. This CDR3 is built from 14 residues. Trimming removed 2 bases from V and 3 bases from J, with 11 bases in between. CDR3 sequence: CASSFGGLDTEAFF. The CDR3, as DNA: TGCGCCAGCAGCTTTGGAGGTTTGGACACTGAAGCTTTCTTT.